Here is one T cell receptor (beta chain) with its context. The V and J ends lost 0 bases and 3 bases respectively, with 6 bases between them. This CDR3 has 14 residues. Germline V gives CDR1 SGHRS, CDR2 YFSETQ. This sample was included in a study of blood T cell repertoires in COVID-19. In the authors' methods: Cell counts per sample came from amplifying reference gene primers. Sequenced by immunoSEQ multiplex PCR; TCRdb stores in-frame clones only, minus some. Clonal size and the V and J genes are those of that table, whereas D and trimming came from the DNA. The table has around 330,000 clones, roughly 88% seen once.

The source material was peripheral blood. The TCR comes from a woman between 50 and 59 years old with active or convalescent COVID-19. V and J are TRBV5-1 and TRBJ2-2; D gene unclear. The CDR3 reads CASSLGTDTGELFF. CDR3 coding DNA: TGCGCCAGCAGCTTGGGCACGGACACCGGGGAGCTGTTTTTT. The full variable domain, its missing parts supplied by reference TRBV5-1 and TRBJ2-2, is KAGVTQTPRYLIKTRGQQVTLSCSPISGHRSVSWYQQTPGQGLQFLFEYFSETQRNKGNFPGRFSGRQFSNSRSEMNVSTLELGDSALYLCASSLGTDTGELFFGEGSRLTVL.